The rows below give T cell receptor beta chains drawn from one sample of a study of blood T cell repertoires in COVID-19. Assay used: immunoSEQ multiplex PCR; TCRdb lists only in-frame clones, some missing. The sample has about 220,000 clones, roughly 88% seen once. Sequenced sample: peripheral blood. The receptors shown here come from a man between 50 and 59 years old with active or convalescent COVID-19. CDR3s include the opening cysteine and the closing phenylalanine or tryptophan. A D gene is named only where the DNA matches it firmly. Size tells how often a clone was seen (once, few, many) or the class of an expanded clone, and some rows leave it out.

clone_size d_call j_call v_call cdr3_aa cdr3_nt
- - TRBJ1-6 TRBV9 CASSARGNSPLHF TGTGCCAGCAGCGCTCGAGGGAATTCACCCCTCCACTTT
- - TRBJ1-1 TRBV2 CASSSPRGRGNTEAFF TGTGCCAGCAGTAGCCCCAGGGGAAGGGGGAACACTGAAGCTTTCTTT
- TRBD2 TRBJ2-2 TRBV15 CATSRGGLAGNTGELFF TGTGCCACCAGCAGAGGGGGCCTAGCGGGGAACACCGGGGAGCTGTTTTTT
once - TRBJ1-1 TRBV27 CATAAGGWNTEAFF TGTGCCACGGCCGCCGGGGGATGGAACACTGAAGCTTTCTTT
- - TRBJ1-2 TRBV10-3 CAISESNRAHYGYTF TGTGCCATCAGTGAGTCGAACAGAGCCCACTATGGCTACACCTTC
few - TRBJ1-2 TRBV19 CASSPPGLGGYGYTF TGTGCCAGTAGCCCCCCGGGATTAGGTGGCTATGGCTACACCTTC
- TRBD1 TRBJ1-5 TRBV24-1 CATSAPGQGPQPQHF TGTGCCACCAGTGCACCGGGACAGGGGCCACAGCCCCAGCATTTT
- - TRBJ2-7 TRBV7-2 CASSWGLAGEQYF TGTGCCAGCAGCTGGGGACTCGCGGGGGAGCAGTACTTC
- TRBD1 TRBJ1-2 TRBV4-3 CASSQDWGQGNGYTF TGCGCCAGCAGCCAAGACTGGGGACAGGGGAATGGCTACACCTTC
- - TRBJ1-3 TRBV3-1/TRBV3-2 CASSPGGASSGNTIYF TGTGCCAGCAGTCCGGGGGGGGCTAGCTCTGGAAACACCATATATTTT
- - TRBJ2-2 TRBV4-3 CASSPVAGAEAGELFF TGCGCCAGCAGCCCCGTGGCAGGGGCTGAGGCCGGGGAGCTGTTTTTT
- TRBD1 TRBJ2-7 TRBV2 CASSGNRGLYEQYF TGTGCCAGCAGTGGAAACAGGGGGCTCTACGAGCAGTACTTC
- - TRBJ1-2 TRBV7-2 CASSLVWRDGYTF TGTGCCAGCAGCTTAGTATGGCGGGATGGCTACACCTTC
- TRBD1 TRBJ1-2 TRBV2 CASRADRDTYGYTF TGTGCCAGCAGAGCCGACAGGGATACCTATGGCTACACCTTC
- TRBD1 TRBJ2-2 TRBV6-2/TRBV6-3 CASSTQGETGELFF TGTGCCAGCAGCACCCAGGGGGAAACCGGGGAGCTGTTTTTT
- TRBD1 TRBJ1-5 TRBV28 CASSPGTGGYNQPQHF TGTGCCAGCAGTCCCGGGACAGGGGGCTACAATCAGCCCCAGCATTTT
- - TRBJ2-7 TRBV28 CASSFGGRTYEQYF TGTGCCAGCAGTTTCGGGGGGCGCACCTACGAGCAGTACTTC
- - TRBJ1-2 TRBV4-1 CASSQDEYTWGGYTF TGCGCCAGCAGCCAAGATGAGTATACTTGGGGCGGCTACACCTTC
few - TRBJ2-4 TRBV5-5 CASSLVSGTKNIQYF TGTGCCAGCAGCTTGGTGTCGGGAACCAAAAACATTCAGTACTTC
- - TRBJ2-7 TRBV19 CASSMAGDSYEQYF TGTGCCAGTAGTATGGCCGGGGACTCCTACGAGCAGTACTTC
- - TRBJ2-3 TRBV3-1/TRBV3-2 CASSRVTDTQYF TGTGCCAGCAGCCGAGTCACAGATACGCAGTATTTT
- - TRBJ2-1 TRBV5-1 CASSSLGTYYNEQFF TGCGCCAGCAGCTCATTAGGGACTTACTACAATGAGCAGTTCTTC